In its sample, the clone carrying this TCR beta chain is medium-sized (0.01 to 0.1%). MiXCR, applied by TCRdb to the 5' RACE reads, yields one record per CDR3 protein. Of tens of thousands of distinct CDR3 sequences listed, 9.3% were seen once; the top ten hold over 9.5%. The data originate from a study of T-cell memory formation after mild COVID-19. V was cut by 2 bases and J by 0 bases, with 6 bases left in between. This CDR3 has 14 amino acids. CDR1 is SGHDT, CDR2 YYEEEE, per germline. The source is an adult woman who had mild COVID-19 (a few samples of this study predate the infection). Cell type and time point are not known. This chain connects TRBV5-6 to TRBJ2-1; D remains ambiguous. Sequencing input: PBMCs or a T cell subset sorted from them (not recorded which). The CDR3 spells CASSFDGSYNEQFF. The CDR3 bases are TGTGCCAGCAGCTTCGACGGCTCCTACAATGAGCAGTTCTTC.